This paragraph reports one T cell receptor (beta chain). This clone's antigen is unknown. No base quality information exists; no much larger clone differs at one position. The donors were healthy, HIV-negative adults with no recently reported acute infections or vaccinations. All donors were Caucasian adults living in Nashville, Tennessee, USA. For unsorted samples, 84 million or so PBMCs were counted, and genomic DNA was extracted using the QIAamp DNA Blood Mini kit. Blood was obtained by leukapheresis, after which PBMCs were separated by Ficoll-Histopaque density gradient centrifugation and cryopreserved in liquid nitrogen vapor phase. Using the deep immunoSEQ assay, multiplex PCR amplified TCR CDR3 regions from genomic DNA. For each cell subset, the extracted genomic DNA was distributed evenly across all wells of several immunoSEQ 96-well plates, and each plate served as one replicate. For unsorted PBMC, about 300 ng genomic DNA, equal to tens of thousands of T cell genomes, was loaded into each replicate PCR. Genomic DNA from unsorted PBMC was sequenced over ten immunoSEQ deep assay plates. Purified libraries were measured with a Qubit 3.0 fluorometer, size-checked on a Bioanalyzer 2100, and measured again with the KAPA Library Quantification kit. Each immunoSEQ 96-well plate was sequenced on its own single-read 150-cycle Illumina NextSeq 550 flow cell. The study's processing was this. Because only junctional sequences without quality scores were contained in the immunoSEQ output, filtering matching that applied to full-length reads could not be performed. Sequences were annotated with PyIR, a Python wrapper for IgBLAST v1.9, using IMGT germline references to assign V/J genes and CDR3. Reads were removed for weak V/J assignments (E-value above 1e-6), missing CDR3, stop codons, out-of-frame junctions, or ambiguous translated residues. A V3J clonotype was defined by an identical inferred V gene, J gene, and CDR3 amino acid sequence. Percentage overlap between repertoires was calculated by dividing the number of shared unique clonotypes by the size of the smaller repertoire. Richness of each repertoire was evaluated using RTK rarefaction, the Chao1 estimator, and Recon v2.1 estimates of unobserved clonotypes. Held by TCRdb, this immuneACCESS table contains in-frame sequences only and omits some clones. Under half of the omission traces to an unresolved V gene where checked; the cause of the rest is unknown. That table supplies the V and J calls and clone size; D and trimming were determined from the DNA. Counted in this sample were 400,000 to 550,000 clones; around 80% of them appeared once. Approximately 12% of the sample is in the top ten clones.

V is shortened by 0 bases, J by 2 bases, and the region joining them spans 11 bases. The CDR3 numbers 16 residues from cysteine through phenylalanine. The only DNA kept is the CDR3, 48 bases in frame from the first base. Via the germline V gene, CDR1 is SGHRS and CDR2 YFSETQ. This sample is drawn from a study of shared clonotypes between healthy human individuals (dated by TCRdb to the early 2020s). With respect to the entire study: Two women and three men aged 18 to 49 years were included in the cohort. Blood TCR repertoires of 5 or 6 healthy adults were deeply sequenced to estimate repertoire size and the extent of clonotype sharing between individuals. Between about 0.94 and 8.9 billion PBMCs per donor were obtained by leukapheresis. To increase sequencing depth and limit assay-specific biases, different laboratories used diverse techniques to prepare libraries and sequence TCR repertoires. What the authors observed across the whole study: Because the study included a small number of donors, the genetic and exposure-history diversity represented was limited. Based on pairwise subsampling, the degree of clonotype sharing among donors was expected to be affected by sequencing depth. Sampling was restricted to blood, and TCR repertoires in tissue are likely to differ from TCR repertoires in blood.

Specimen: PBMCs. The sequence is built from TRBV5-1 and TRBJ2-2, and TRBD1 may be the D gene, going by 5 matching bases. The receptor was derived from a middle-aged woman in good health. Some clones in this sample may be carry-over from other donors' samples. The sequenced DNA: TGCGCCAGCAGCTTGGACGGCAGGGTCAACACCGGGGAGCTGTTTTTT. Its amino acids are CASSLDGRVNTGELFF.